This T cell receptor (beta chain) emerged from a study of blood T cells in healthy people across ages. Overall study findings and caveats: The fall in TCR beta diversity per million T cells was roughly linear with age.

This clonotype has a count of ten or more. Its matching antigen is unknown. V was shortened by 0 bases and J by 1 base, with 7 bases between the two germline ends. The CDR3 sequence is 14 residues long. Germline CDR1 LGHDT, CDR2 YNNKEL (reference sequence). Primers used in a second PCR of about 6 to 11 cycles were a sample-barcoded 5' primer and a J-beta primer mix. TCRdb redid the calling of the 5' RACE reads with MiXCR, one entry per CDR3 protein. This repertoire shows around 1.5 million distinct CDR3 sequences, roughly 40% found once; its top ten account for roughly 7.9%. The source of this sequence is a woman aged 18 to 35 in good health. Sequenced: blood. The gene calls are TRBV3-1 and TRBJ2-7; D ambiguous. CDR3: CASSQEGISYEQYF. Written as DNA, the CDR3 is TGTGCCAGCAGCCAAGAGGGGATTTCCTACGAGCAGTACTTC.